Listed here are 12 T cell receptor beta chains from one sample, sequenced in a study of blood T cell repertoires in COVID-19. Some clones are missing from TCRdb's copy, which holds only in-frame ones; the method was immunoSEQ multiplex PCR. The profile shows about 82,000 clones, around 80% of them singletons. Source material: peripheral blood. These receptors were collected from a woman aged 55-70 years with acute or convalescent COVID-19.

The V and J genes are TRBV11-3 and TRBJ2-7, with TRBD1 matching over 9 bases. This CDR3 is built from 15 residues. The trim removed 1 base at V and 1 base at J, leaving 2 bases unmatched. Germline V gene data show CDR1 as SGHNT and CDR2 as YENEEA. CDR3 protein: CASSLGGTGSYEQYF. In nucleotides, the CDR3 is TGTGCCAGCAGCTTAGGAGGGACAGGGTCCTACGAGCAGTACTTC.

This clone was observed a single time. The rearrangement links TRBV5-1 to TRBJ1-1; D not certain. CDR1 SGHRS and CDR2 YFSETQ come from the germline V gene. The ends were cut back, 0 bases at V and 5 bases at J, with 14 bases in the middle. CDR3 length equals 15 residues. In DNA, the CDR3 is TGCGCCAGCAGCTTGGATCCTGGGGAGGGTACTGAAGCTTTCTTT. Translated: CASSLDPGEGTEAFF.

The V and J genes are TRBV5-4 and TRBJ2-3; maybe TRBD2 (7 bases). CDR3 length: 16 amino acids. Trimming pared 0 bases from V and 0 bases from J, leaving 11 bases between. The V gene's germline CDR1 is SGHNT and CDR2 YYREEE (reference sequence). The CDR3 spells CASSLDGGGSTDTQYF. The CDR3 coding sequence is TGTGCCAGCAGCTTGGATGGCGGGGGCAGCACAGATACGCAGTATTTT.

The gene calls are TRBV30 and TRBJ1-4; D call uncertain. The V gene lost 1 base and the J gene lost 5 bases, with 17 bases spanning the gap. The CDR3 runs to 16 residues. Germline V lookup: CDR1 GTSNPN, CDR2 SVGIG (reference sequence). The CDR3 DNA follows: TGTGCCTGGAGTGCCCCGAATTTCGGGAAGAATGAAAAACTGTTTTTT. This translates into CAWSAPNFGKNEKLFF.

This clone was picked up one time. V gene TRBV6-1 combines with J gene TRBJ1-4; weak D call: TRBD1 (5 bases). Trimming took off 0 bases at V and 2 bases at J, with 10 bases between the two ends. CDR1 is MNHNS, CDR2 SASEGT, per germline. This CDR3 has 16 amino acids. In DNA form, the CDR3 reads TGTGCCAGCAGTGAAGCTTTAGCAGGGACTAATGAAAAACTGTTTTTT. This gives the protein CASSEALAGTNEKLFF.

The chain uses TRBV7-9 and TRBJ1-2; 9 nucleotides match TRBD1. The length of the CDR3 is 15 residues. The V segment lost 6 bases and the J segment 7 bases; nucleotides outside the gene matches: 12. Per the germline V gene, CDR1 is SEHNR and CDR2 is FQNEAQ (reference sequence). The CDR3 loop reads CASSSGQGKGSGYTF. The CDR3 nucleotides read TGTGCCAGCAGTTCCGGACAGGGGAAGGGTTCTGGCTACACCTTC. Drawing the rest from reference TRBV7-9 and TRBJ1-2, the complete variable domain is DTGVSQNPRHKITKRGQNVTFRCDPISEHNRLYWYRQTLGQGPEFLTYFQNEAQLEKSRLLSDRFSAERPKGSFSTLEIQRTEQGDSAMYLCASSSGQGKGSGYTFGSGTRLTVV.

This chain connects TRBV5-1 to TRBJ2-7; the D gene is possibly TRBD2 (5 bases). The V end was cut by 6 bases, the J end by 5 bases, with 15 bases between. The CDR3 is 13 residues long. Germline CDR1 reads SGHRS; CDR2 reads YFSETQ. The CDR3 loop reads CASNGGVSDEQYF. In nucleotides, the CDR3 is TGCGCCAGCAACGGAGGCGTTTCGGACGAGCAGTACTTC.

The chain combines TRBV2 with TRBJ1-2; D is unclear. CDR1 and CDR2 from the germline V gene are SNHLY and FYNNEI. Trimming removed 0 bases from V and 5 bases from J, with 4 bases in between. The CDR3 covers 12 residues. CDR3 sequence (DNA): TGTGCCAGCAGTGAAGCTCGGTATGGCTACACCTTC. As protein: CASSEARYGYTF.

This rearrangement joins TRBV19 to TRBJ1-1, with a tentative D call TRBD1 (6 bases). Germline CDR1 reads LNHDA; CDR2 reads SQIVND (reference sequence). V was cut by 6 bases and J by 1 base, with 9 bases left in between. This CDR3 contains 13 residues. CDR3 nucleotide sequence: TGTGCCAGTAGCCCACAGGGGAACACTGAAGCTTTCTTT. Translating it yields CASSPQGNTEAFF.

The rearrangement uses TRBV5-1 and TRBJ2-7; D perhaps matches TRBD1 (6 bases). This CDR3 has 14 amino acids. Per the germline V gene, CDR1 is SGHRS and CDR2 is YFSETQ. Trimming took 4 bases from V and 1 from J, leaving 12 bases between them. The DNA of the CDR3 is TGCGCCAGCAGCCTTACAGGGTTATCCTACGAGCAGTACTTC. Translated: CASSLTGLSYEQYF.

The CDR3 nucleotides are TGTGCCAGTACCAACAGGGGGCTGCGCTATGGCTACACCTTC. This gives the protein CASTNRGLRYGYTF. The V call is TRBV19, the J call TRBJ1-2; 9 bases align to TRBD1. With 7 bases clipped from V and 4 bases from J, the junction kept 7 bases outside the gene matches. The CDR3 sequence is 14 residues long. Germline loops: CDR1 LNHDA, CDR2 SQIVND (reference sequence).

The rearrangement links TRBV15 to TRBJ2-1; 8 bases fit TRBD1. Looked up from germline, CDR1 is LNHNV and CDR2 is YYDKDF (reference sequence). CDR3 length equals 16 residues. The V gene end was trimmed by 1 base and the J gene end by 7 bases; junction bases not matched to a gene: 9. The CDR3 region has the DNA TGTGCCACCAGCAGAGCAAGGCAGGGGGCTGAGAATGAGCAGTTCTTC. It specifies CATSRARQGAENEQFF.